The clone carrying this TCR beta chain has more than one count but fewer than ten. The antigen is unknown. This record belongs to a study of cytomegalovirus exposure and HLA in healthy donors. Overall study findings and caveats: Later on, a genetic analysis was performed. It linked a missense variant in DCLRE1C with V- and J-gene trimming of TCR beta. TCR beta V segments were, for the most part, productive about 87% or about 30% of the time in an earlier analysis. A further, later analysis showed that HLA-associated TCR beta chains (compared with equally common others) were more clonally expanded.

It was with 60 Vbeta and 13 Jbeta primers that the PCR ran. As handled by the study authors: Later, an analysis found about 83 million unique TCR beta chains, and approximately 10 million of these were shared. Profiling relied on immunoSEQ multiplex PCR, and the TCRdb table lists in-frame clones only, not all of them. V, J and clone size were drawn from that table, and D and trimming were deduced from the DNA. Altogether approximately 100,000 clones are present, 60% to 85% being singletons, with the ten largest covering less than 3.5%. This CDR3 region has 15 residues. CDR1 and CDR2 from the germline V gene are SNHLY and FYNNEI. V lost 3 bases to trimming and J lost 1 base, with 12 bases between them.

Sequenced: PBMCs. This TCR was recovered from a female donor in good health and CMV-seronegative. The chain uses TRBV2 and TRBJ1-1; D gene ambiguous. Written as DNA, the CDR3 is TGTGCCAGCAGTGAGGAGGAGGATAAGAACACTGAAGCTTTCTTT. It codes for CASSEEEDKNTEAFF.